This T cell receptor beta chain was observed in a study of CXCR3-negative and CXCR3-positive naive CD8 T cells. A note on this clonotype: The antigen remains undetermined.

The TRB cDNA libraries were prepared by 5' RACE with UMI labels. TCRdb re-called the 5' RACE reads and catalogs CDR3 proteins one per entry, DNA excluded. The sample holds under 90,000 distinct CDR3 sequences. Broader study findings: TRB CDR3s were more hydrophobic in CXCR3-positive than in CXCR3-negative naive cells.

This CDR3 is 13 amino acids long. Sequenced: naive CXCR3+ CD8+ T cells from blood. As to subset: CD45RO-CCR7+CD27+CD95- naive CD8+ T cells expressing CXCR3 (TNR3+). J is TRBJ2-7 and V is TRBV12-3 or TRBV12-4; TCRdb reports TRBD2, a call that lacks DNA to check it against. The TCR was taken from a human donor in good health. Some clones in this sample may be carry-over from other donors' samples. CDR3 sequence: CASTFSGVGEQYF.